This T cell receptor beta chain was recorded in a study of blood T cells in healthy people across ages. Study in general: There was about one barcoded beta molecule captured by template switching per two T cells.

In germline, CDR1 is SGHTA, CDR2 FQGNSA. CDR3 length: 14 residues. Trimming shortened V by 5 bases and J by 7 bases, and 15 bases separated the two germline ends. With a J-beta primer mix and a sample-barcoded 5' primer, a second PCR ran about 7 to 11 cycles. Sequencing of every sample gave 3 million or more CDR3-containing paired-end reads. Via MiXCR, TCRdb re-called the 5' RACE reads, giving one row per CDR3 protein. The data contain over 550,000 distinct CDR3 sequences, 25% to 35% of them singletons. The sample taken for sequencing was blood. The V call is TRBV7-2, the J call TRBJ2-1; either TRBD1 or TRBD2 may supply D (7 bases each). This receptor was obtained from a woman of 80 years or more in good health. The CDR3 spells CASSPRGGWNEQFF. The CDR3 DNA follows: TGTGCCAGCAGCCCCAGGGGGGGTTGGAATGAGCAGTTCTTC.